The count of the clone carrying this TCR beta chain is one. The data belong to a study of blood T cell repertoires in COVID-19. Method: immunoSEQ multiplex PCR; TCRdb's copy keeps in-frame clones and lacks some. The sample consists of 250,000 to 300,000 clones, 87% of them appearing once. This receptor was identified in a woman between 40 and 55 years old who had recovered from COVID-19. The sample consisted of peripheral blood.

The CDR3 sequence is CASSPLRSGRYGYTF. The DNA for the CDR3 is TGCGCCAGCAGTCCCCTTAGGTCGGGTCGGTATGGCTACACCTTC. The V gene is TRBV4-3, the J gene TRBJ1-2; the D is unclear. Trimming cost V 6 bases and J 5 bases, with 19 bases left between them. This CDR3 is built from 15 residues. Per germline, CDR1 LGHNA and CDR2 YSLEER.